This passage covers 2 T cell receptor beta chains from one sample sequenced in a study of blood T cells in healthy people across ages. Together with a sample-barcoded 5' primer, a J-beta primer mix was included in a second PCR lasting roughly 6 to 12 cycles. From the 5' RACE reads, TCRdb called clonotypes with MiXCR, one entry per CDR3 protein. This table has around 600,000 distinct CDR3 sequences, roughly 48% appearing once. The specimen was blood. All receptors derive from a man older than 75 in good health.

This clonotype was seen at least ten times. The CDR3 spells CASTRDNQGGEQFF. The CDR3 DNA reads as TGTGCCAGCACCCGGGACAATCAGGGCGGTGAGCAGTTCTTC. The V gene is TRBV6-5, the J gene TRBJ2-1, with a tentative D call TRBD1 (6 bases). Per germline, CDR1 MNHEY and CDR2 SVGAGI. Deletions cut 7 bases from V and 9 bases from J, with 19 bases between. The CDR3 loop spans 14 amino acids.

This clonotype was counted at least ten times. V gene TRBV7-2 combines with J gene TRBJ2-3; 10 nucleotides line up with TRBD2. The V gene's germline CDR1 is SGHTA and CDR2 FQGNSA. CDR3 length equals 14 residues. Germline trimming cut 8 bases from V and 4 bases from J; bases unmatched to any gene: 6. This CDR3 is CASEAGGLSDTQYF. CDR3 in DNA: TGTGCCAGCGAAGCGGGGGGGCTTTCAGATACGCAGTATTTT. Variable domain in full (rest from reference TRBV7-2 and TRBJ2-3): GAGVSQSPSNKVTEKGKDVELRCDPISGHTALYWYRQSLGQGLEFLIYFQGNSAPDKSGLPSDRFSAERTGGSVSTLTIQRTQQEDSAVYLCASEAGGLSDTQYFGPGTRLTVL.